The next 3 T cell receptor beta chains were all read from a single sample in a study of blood T cell repertoires in COVID-19. Produced via immunoSEQ multiplex PCR; TCRdb's table is partial and in-frame only. The table shows 88,000 or so clones, with 70% to 80% occurring only once. The specimen was peripheral blood. The origin of the receptors is a human donor in a cohort sampled during active COVID-19.

The CDR3 loop reads CASSPNLGATEAFF. As DNA, the CDR3 is TGTGCCAGCAGCCCTAACTTGGGGGCTACTGAAGCTTTCTTT. This chain joins TRBV7-9 and TRBJ1-1, with D perhaps TRBD1 (6 bases). The CDR3 covers 14 residues. Per the germline V gene, CDR1 is SEHNR and CDR2 is FQNEAQ (reference sequence). The V end was cut by 5 bases, the J end by 5 bases, with 15 bases between.

V usage is TRBV12-5 and J usage is TRBJ1-1; 8 positions match TRBD1. CDR1 is LGHNT and CDR2 is FRNRAP in the germline V gene. This CDR3 has 14 amino acids. The trim removed 5 bases at V and 3 bases at J, leaving 5 bases unmatched. The CDR3 loop reads CASGRTGLDTEAFF. In nucleotides, the CDR3 is TGTGCTAGTGGTCGGACAGGGCTGGACACTGAAGCTTTCTTT. The whole variable domain, filled in from reference TRBV12-5 and TRBJ1-1, reads DARVTQTPRHKVTEMGQEVTMRCQPILGHNTVFWYRQTMMQGLELLAYFRNRAPLDDSGMPKDRFSAEMPDATLATLKIQPSEPRDSAVYFCASGRTGLDTEAFFGQGTRLTVV.

This sequence joins TRBV4-1 and TRBJ2-7; 7 bases are shared with TRBD2. This CDR3 contains 16 residues. CDR1 and CDR2 from the germline V gene are MGHRA and YSYEKL. V was pared by 1 base and J by 3 bases, with 9 bases of the junction left unmatched. Here the CDR3 reads CASSQGGLAVYYEQYF. For the CDR3, the DNA is TGCGCCAGCAGCCAAGGGGGCCTAGCGGTTTACTACGAGCAGTACTTC.